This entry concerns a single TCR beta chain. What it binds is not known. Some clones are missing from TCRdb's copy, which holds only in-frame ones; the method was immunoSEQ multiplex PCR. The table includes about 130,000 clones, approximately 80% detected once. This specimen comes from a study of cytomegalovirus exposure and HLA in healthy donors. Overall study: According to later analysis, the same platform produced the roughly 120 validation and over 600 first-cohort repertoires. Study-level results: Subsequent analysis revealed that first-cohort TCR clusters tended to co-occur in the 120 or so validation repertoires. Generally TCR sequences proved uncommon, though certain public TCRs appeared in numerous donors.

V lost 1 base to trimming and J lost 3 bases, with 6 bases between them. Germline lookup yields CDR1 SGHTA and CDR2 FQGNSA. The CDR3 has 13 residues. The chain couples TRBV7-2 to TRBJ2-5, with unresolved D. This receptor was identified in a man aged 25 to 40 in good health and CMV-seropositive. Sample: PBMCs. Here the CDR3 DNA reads TGTGCCAGCAGCTTAGGGCAGAAAGAGACCCAGTACTTC. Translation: CASSLGQKETQYF.